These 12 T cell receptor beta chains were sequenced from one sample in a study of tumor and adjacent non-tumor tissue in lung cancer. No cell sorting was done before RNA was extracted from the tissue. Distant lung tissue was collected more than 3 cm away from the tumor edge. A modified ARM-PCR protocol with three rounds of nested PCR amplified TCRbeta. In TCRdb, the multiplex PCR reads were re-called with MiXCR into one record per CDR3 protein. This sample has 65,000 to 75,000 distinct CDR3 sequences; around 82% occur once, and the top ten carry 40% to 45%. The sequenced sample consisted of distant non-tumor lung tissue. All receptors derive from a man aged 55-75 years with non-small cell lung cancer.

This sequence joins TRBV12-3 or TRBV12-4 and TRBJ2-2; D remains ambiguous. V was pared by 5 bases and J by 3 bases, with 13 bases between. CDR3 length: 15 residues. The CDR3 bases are TGTGCCAGCAGTCGAAGACAAGTGGACACCGGGGAGCTGTTTTTT. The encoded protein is CASSRRQVDTGELFF.

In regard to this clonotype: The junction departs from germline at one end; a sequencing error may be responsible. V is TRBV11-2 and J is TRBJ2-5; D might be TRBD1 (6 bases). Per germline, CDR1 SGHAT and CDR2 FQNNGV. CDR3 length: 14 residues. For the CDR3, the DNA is TGTGCCAGCAGCGTCACAGGGCTTGGGGAGACCCAGTATTTC. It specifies CASSVTGLGETQYF.

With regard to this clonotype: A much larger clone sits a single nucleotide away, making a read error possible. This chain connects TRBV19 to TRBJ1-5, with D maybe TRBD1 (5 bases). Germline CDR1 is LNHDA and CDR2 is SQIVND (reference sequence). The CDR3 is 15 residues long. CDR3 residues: CANSTGTASNQPQHF. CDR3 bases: TGTGCCAATAGTACCGGGACGGCTAGCAATCAGCCCCAGCATTTT.

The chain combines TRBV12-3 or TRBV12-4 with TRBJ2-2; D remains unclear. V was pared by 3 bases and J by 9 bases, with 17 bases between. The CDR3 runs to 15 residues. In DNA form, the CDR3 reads TGTGCCAGCAGTTTTCCCCGTAGCAGGACCTGGGAGCTGTTTTTT. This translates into CASSFPRSRTWELFF.

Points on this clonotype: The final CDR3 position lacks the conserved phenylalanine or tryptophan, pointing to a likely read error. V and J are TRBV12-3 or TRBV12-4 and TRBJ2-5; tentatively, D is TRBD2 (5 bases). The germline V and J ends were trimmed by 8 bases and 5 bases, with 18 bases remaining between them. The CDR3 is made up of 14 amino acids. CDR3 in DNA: TGTGCCAGCCGCTCGGGAATACCGGAGGAGACCCAGTACTCC. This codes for CASRSGIPEETQYS.

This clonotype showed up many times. For the CDR3, the DNA is TGTGCCTGGAGTGGGGTGAACACCGGGGAGCTGTTTTTT. This translates into CAWSGVNTGELFF. The chain combines TRBV30 with TRBJ2-2; no firm D call. This CDR3 has 13 residues. V lost 1 base and J lost 1, with 4 bases in between. CDR1 and CDR2 (germline): GTSNPN, SVGIG (reference sequence).

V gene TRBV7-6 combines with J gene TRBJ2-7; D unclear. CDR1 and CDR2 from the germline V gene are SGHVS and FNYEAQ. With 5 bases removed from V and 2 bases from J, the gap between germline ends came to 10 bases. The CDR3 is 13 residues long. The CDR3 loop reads CASSLDWAYEQYF. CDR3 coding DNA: TGTGCCAGCAGCCTCGACTGGGCCTACGAGCAGTACTTC.

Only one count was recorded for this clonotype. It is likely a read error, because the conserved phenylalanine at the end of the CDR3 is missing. The DNA for the CDR3 is TGTGCCAGCAGCTTAGACAAGGGTCGCTACGAGCAGTACATA. It specifies CASSLDKGRYEQYI. The chain carries TRBV11-2 and TRBJ2-7, with unresolved D. CDR1 SGHAT and CDR2 FQNNGV come from the germline V gene. The CDR3 has 14 residues. Trimming took 0 bases from V and 3 from J, leaving 9 bases between them.

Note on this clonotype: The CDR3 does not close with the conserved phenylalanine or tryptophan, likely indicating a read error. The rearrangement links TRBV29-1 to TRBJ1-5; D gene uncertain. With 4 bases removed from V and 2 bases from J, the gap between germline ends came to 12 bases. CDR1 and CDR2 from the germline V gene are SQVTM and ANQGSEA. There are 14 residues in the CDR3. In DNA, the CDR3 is TGCAGCGTTGTTCCAGGTTGGGGCAATCAGCCCCAGCATCTT. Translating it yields CSVVPGWGNQPQHL.

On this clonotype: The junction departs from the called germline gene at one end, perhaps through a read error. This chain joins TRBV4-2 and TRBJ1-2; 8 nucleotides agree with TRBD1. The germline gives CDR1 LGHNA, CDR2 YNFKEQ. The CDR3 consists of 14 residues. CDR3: CASSQYQGADGYTF. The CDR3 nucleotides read TGTGCTAGCAGCCAATATCAGGGGGCAGATGGCTACACCTTC.

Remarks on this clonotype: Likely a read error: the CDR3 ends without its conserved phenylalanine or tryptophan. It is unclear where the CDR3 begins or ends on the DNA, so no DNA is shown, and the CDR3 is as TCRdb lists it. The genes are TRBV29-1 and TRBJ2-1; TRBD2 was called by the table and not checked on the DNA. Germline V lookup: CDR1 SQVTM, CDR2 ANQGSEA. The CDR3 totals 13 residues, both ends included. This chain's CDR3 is CIVAEGLSNERFS.

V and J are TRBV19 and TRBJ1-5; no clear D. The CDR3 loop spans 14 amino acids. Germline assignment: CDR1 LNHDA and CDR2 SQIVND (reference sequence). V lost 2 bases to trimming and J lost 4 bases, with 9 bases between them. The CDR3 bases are TGTGCCAGTAGTATATCGGCAGCTAATCAGCCCCAGCATTTT. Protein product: CASSISAANQPQHF.